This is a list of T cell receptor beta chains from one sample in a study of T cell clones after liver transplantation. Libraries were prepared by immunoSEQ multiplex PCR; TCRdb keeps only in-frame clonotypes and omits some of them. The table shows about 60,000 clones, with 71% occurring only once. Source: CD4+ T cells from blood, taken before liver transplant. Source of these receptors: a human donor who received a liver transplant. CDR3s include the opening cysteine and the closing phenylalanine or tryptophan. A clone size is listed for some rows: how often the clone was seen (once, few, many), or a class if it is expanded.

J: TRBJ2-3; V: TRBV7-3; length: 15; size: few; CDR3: CASSYSGGGTDTQYF
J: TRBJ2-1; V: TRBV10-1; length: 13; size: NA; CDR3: CASSGELYNEQFF
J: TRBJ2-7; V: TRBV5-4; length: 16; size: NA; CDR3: CASSLAGGSRVYEQYF
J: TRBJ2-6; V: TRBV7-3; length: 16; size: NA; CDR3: CASSLAGHGGANVLTF
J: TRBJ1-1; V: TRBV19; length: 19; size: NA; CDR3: CASKGTKGRLTGSNTEAFF
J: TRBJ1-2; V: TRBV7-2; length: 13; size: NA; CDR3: CASSLEGARGYTF
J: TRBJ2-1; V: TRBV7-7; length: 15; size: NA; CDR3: CASSLGPSSYNEQFF
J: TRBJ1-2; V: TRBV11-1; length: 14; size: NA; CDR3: CASSLWSGDYGYTF
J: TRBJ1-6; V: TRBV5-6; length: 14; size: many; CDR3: CASSPGPAESPLHF
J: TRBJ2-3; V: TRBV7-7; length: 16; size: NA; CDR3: CASSPPPGRLTDTQYF
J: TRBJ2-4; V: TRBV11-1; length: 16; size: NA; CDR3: CASSLEVGGSKNIQYF
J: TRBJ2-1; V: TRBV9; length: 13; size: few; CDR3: CASSVVRGNEQFF
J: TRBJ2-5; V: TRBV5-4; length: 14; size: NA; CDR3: CASSTGQNQETQYF
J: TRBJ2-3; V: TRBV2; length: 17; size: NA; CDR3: CASSPLGDLSFTDTQYF
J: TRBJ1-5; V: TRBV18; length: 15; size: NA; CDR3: CASSSTGDGNQPQHF
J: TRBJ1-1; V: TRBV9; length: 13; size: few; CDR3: CASSVATGGIAFF
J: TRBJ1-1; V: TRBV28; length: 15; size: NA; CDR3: CASSLVGGLFTEAFF
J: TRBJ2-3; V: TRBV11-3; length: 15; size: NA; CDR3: CASSLLGGQGDTQYF
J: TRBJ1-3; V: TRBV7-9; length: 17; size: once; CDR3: CASSLEVQGADGNTIYF
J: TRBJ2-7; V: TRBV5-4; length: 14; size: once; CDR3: CASSLGQDLYEQYF
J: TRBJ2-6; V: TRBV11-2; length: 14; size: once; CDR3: CASRPGVGANVLTF
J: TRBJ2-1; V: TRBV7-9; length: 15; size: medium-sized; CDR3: CASSDKRGGFNEQFF
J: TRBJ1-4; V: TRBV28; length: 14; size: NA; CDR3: CASSLYRGGEKLFF
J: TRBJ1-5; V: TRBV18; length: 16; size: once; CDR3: CASSRGREYSNQPQHF
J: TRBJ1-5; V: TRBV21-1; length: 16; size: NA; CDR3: CASEFRGTEGNQPQHF
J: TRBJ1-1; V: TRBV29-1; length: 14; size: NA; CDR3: CSGGRRQGNTEAFF
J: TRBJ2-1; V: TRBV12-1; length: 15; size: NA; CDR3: CASSFWRSSYNEQFF
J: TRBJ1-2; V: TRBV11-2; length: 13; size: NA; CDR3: CASRISARDGYTF
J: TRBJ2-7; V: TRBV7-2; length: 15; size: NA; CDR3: CASSYTSGGAYEQYF
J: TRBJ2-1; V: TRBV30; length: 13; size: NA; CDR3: CAWRFQGYNEQFF
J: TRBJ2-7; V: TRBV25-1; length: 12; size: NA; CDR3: CASENRAYEQYF
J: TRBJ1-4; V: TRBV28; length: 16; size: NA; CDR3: CASSSPGLGLNEKLFF
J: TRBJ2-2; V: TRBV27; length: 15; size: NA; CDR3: CASSFSSVNTGELFF
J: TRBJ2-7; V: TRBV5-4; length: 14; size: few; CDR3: CASSPGTGLYEQYF
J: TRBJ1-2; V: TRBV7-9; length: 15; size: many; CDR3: CASSAGQGVHYGYTF
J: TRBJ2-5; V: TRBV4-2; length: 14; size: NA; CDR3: CASSQQTQGETQYF
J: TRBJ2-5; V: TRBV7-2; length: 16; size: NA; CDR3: CASSLALLLQGGTQYF
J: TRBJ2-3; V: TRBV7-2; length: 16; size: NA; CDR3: CASSLKAGWGTDTQYF
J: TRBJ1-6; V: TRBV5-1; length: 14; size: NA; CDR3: CASSQQGSNSPLHF
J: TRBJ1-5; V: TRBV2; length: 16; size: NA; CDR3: CASSDGGRASNQPQHF